This TCR beta chain is from a study of blood T cell repertoires in COVID-19. TCRdb's copy holds only in-frame clones and misses some; the assay was immunoSEQ multiplex PCR. The data contain about 520,000 clones, roughly 85% of them singletons. CDR1 KGHDR and CDR2 SFDVKD come from the germline V gene. Trimming cost V 6 bases and J 3 bases; bases outside gene matches: 14. The CDR3 is 17 amino acids. This rearrangement joins TRBV24-1 to TRBJ2-7, with 9 bases identical to TRBD1. The sequence was obtained from a human donor in a cohort sampled during active COVID-19. Sequences were obtained from peripheral blood. DNA of the CDR3: TGTGCCACCAGTCTCCGCAGGGACAGGGAAAAGGACTACGAGCAGTACTTC. Its translation: CATSLRRDREKDYEQYF.